The 10 T cell receptor beta chains in this list originate from one sample, sequenced in a study of T-cell reconstitution after alpha-beta-depleted transplantation in children. Unique molecular identifiers were used to barcode this TCRbeta library. TCRdb reprocessed the PCR reads via MiXCR and lists one record per CDR3 protein. The repertoire holds 500,000 to 750,000 distinct CDR3 sequences, with about an eighth as singletons. The sample in question was PBMCs, mostly from graft donor cells, obtained 360 days after TCRalphabeta/CD19-depleted stem cell transplant. These receptors came from a male patient between 10 and 17 years old who had a stem cell transplant for acute myeloid leukemia, so the T cells may come from the graft donor.

This clonotype was seen at least ten times. The rearrangement links TRBV29-1 to TRBJ2-2; TRBD2 matches at 10 bases. In germline, CDR1 is SQVTM, CDR2 ANQGSEA. V trimming: 5 bases; J trimming: 5 bases; junction bases outside the gene matches: 2. This CDR3 region has 13 residues. Here the CDR3 DNA reads TGCAGCGTTCGAGCGGGAGGGACCGGGGAGCTGTTTTTT. Translation: CSVRAGGTGELFF.

The chain uses TRBV20-1 and TRBJ2-7; D may match TRBD1 or TRBD2 (5 bases each). Between the trimmed V and J ends, which lost 5 bases and 0 bases, there was a span of 23 bases. CDR1 DFQATT and CDR2 SNEGSKA come from the germline V gene (reference sequence). The CDR3 sequence is 17 residues long. CDR3 protein: CSAQGSWGTVTSYEQYF. In nucleotides, the CDR3 is TGCAGTGCTCAAGGGAGCTGGGGGACGGTCACCTCCTACGAGCAGTACTTC.

Only a few counts were recorded for this clonotype. The rearrangement links TRBV20-1 to TRBJ2-7; TRBD2 aligns across 8 bases. Germline assignment: CDR1 DFQATT and CDR2 SNEGSKA (reference sequence). The CDR3 loop spans 13 amino acids. V shed 5 bases and J 6 bases; nucleotides not matched to a gene: 9. CDR3 sequence: CSAGYGRASEQYF. In nucleotides, the CDR3 is TGCAGTGCTGGGTACGGGAGGGCTTCCGAGCAGTACTTC.

The chain combines TRBV29-1 with TRBJ2-2; D call uncertain. Germline lookup yields CDR1 SQVTM and CDR2 ANQGSEA. Trimming shortened V by 3 bases and J by 7 bases, and 12 bases separated the two germline ends. The CDR3 extends over 13 amino acids. The CDR3 DNA is TGCAGCGTTGATCTTAAGGGTAGCGGGGAGCTGTTTTTT. This gives the protein CSVDLKGSGELFF.

This clonotype was counted ten times or more. The chain recombines TRBV4-3 with TRBJ2-7; 10 positions agree with TRBD1. Germline trimming cut 3 bases from V and 3 bases from J; bases unmatched to any gene: 2. Looked up from germline, CDR1 is LGHNA and CDR2 is YSLEER. The CDR3 sequence is 14 residues long. The CDR3 DNA sequence: TGCGCCAGCAGCCATCGGACAGGGGGCTACGAGCAGTACTTC. Protein sequence: CASSHRTGGYEQYF.

This clonotype was recorded many times. The gene calls are TRBV29-1 and TRBJ1-2; maybe TRBD1 (6 bases). The CDR3 is 13 residues long. Trimming removed 6 bases from V and 2 bases from J, with 13 bases in between. Germline V gene sequence: CDR1 SQVTM, CDR2 ANQGSEA. The CDR3 region has the DNA TGCAGCGTCCGGGGGGCGTCCAACTATGGCTACACCTTC. This gives the protein CSVRGASNYGYTF. The full variable domain, in which reference TRBV29-1 and TRBJ1-2 provide the parts outside the CDR3, is SAVISQKPSRDICQRGTSLTIQCQVDSQVTMMFWYRQQPGQSLTLIATANQGSEATYESGFVIDKFPISRPNLTFSTLTVSNMSPEDSSIYLCSVRGASNYGYTFGSGTRLTVV.

This clonotype was seen ten or more times. CDR3 loop: CASSQAQGVEQYF. The CDR3 DNA sequence: TGCGCCAGCAGCCAAGCACAGGGAGTCGAGCAGTACTTC. The chain couples TRBV4-3 to TRBJ2-7; tentative D call: TRBD1 (6 bases). Looked up from germline, CDR1 is LGHNA and CDR2 is YSLEER. Trimming removed 1 base at V and 6 bases at J, with 10 bases between. There are 13 residues in the CDR3.

The chain has TRBV7-2 and TRBJ2-1, with a possible D match to TRBD2 (5 bases). V was trimmed by 2 bases and J by 3 bases, leaving 8 bases between them. The CDR3 spans 14 residues. Germline V lookup: CDR1 SGHTA, CDR2 FQGNSA. CDR3 in DNA: TGTGCCAGCAGCTTAACTAGTTACTACAATGAGCAGTTCTTC. Encoded protein: CASSLTSYYNEQFF.

There are many counts of this clonotype. This chain links TRBV24-1 with TRBJ2-1, with TRBD2 matching over 7 bases. The germline gives CDR1 KGHDR, CDR2 SFDVKD. The trim removed 1 base at V and 9 bases at J, leaving 8 bases unmatched. The CDR3 extends over 15 amino acids. The CDR3 reads CATSDLRAGAIEQFF. The CDR3 nucleotides are TGTGCCACCAGTGATTTAAGGGCGGGAGCGATTGAGCAGTTCTTC.

This clonotype has a count of ten or more. The chain employs TRBV29-1 and TRBJ2-5; D not certain. The CDR3 covers 10 residues. Germline CDR1 SQVTM, CDR2 ANQGSEA. Trimming took off 6 bases at V and 7 bases at J, with 9 bases between the two ends. The CDR3 DNA reads as TGCAGCGTGGAATCGGGGACCCAGTACTTC. Its protein is CSVESGTQYF.